These 18 T cell receptor beta chains were all obtained from the same sample, sequenced in a study of identical twins. TCRdb reprocessed the 5' RACE reads via MiXCR and lists one record per CDR3 protein. The sample includes around 1.7 million distinct CDR3 sequences, around a third of them seen just once. The sample taken for sequencing was cord blood. The receptor set was obtained from a newborn girl in good health.

V gene TRBV7-2 combines with J gene TRBJ2-3, with TRBD2 matching 8 bases. J was trimmed by 5 bases and V by 2 bases; bases with no gene match: 9. This CDR3 has 16 amino acids. Germline CDR1 SGHTA, CDR2 FQGNSA. Written as DNA, the CDR3 is TGTGCCAGCAGCTTATGGGGAGCGGGGGCCAGAGATACGCAGTATTTT. Residues: CASSLWGAGARDTQYF.

This clonotype was seen more than once but under ten times. The chain joins TRBV4-2 to TRBJ1-1; D is uncertain. The ends were cut back, 0 bases at V and 3 bases at J, with 5 bases in the middle. The CDR3 length is 13 residues. Germline V CDR1 and CDR2: LGHNA, YNFKEQ. CDR3 region: CASSQDTYTEAFF. CDR3 sequence (DNA): TGTGCCAGCAGCCAAGATACCTACACTGAAGCTTTCTTT.

CDR3 amino acids: CATSDCGAFNQPQHF. The DNA for the CDR3 is TGTGCCACCAGTGATTGTGGAGCCTTCAATCAGCCCCAGCATTTT. V gene TRBV24-1 combines with J gene TRBJ1-5, with D unresolved. The V gene lost 2 bases and the J gene lost 3 bases, with 10 bases spanning the gap. The CDR3 totals 15 residues. Germline-derived CDR1 and CDR2 are KGHDR and SFDVKD.

The chain has TRBV14 and TRBJ2-1; D not resolved. The CDR3 extends over 15 amino acids. Germline loops: CDR1 SGHDN, CDR2 FVKESK. V was trimmed by 3 bases and J by 3 bases, leaving 12 bases between them. The CDR3 sequence: CASSHLGHRYNEQFF. As DNA, the CDR3 is TGTGCCAGCAGCCATCTGGGTCACCGCTACAATGAGCAGTTCTTC.

The J gene is TRBJ2-7, the V gene TRBV5-1; TRBD2 agrees at 7 bases. The CDR3 runs 16 residues. The V gene end was trimmed by 0 bases and the J gene end by 3 bases; junction bases not matched to a gene: 9. Germline V gene sequence: CDR1 SGHRS, CDR2 YFSETQ. This chain's CDR3 is CASSLAKAGAGYEQYF. DNA of the CDR3: TGCGCCAGCAGCTTGGCCAAGGCGGGAGCCGGCTACGAGCAGTACTTC.

With respect to this clonotype: A junction boundary mismatches the germline segment, possibly from a read error. The CDR3: CSATSGTGNYGYAF. As DNA, the CDR3 is TGCAGTGCCACCTCCGGGACAGGGAACTATGGCTACGCCTTC. This chain joins TRBV20-1 and TRBJ1-2; 9 bases fit TRBD1. In germline, CDR1 is DFQATT, CDR2 SNEGSKA (reference sequence). The CDR3 covers 14 residues.

V and J are TRBV4-1 and TRBJ2-3; D is unclear. The CDR3 totals 13 residues. Between the trimmed V and J ends, which lost 1 base and 8 bases, there was a span of 10 bases. Germline V lookup: CDR1 MGHRA, CDR2 YSYEKL. The CDR3 DNA follows: TGCGCCAGCAGCCAAGTATTGCGGACTACGCAGTATTTT. Translation gives CASSQVLRTTQYF.

In this sample, this clonotype turned up a few times. The rearrangement joins TRBV24-1 to TRBJ1-1; D gene ambiguous. The V end was cut by 3 bases, the J end by 2 bases, with 9 bases between. In germline, CDR1 is KGHDR, CDR2 SFDVKD. The CDR3 loop spans 14 amino acids. CDR3 loop: CATSDGPANTEAFF. The CDR3 DNA reads as TGTGCCACCAGTGATGGACCAGCCAACACTGAAGCTTTCTTT.

The V and J genes are TRBV20-1 and TRBJ1-6, with D possibly matching TRBD1 (5 bases). The CDR3 consists of 16 residues. The V and J ends lost 4 bases and 3 bases respectively, with 16 bases between them. CDR1 is DFQATT and CDR2 is SNEGSKA in the germline V gene (reference sequence). The CDR3 sequence: CSATSLGTHYNSPLHF. The CDR3 DNA sequence: TGCAGTGCTACGAGCCTAGGGACTCACTATAATTCACCCCTCCACTTT.

V is TRBV20-1 and J is TRBJ1-5, with 7 bases lining up with TRBD1. There are 14 residues in the CDR3. CDR1 and CDR2 (germline): DFQATT, SNEGSKA (reference sequence). V lost 7 bases to trimming and J lost 4 bases; unmatched junction nucleotides: 10. The CDR3 coding sequence is TGCAGTGTGACCCCGGGACAGCTAAATCAGCCCCAGCATTTT. As protein: CSVTPGQLNQPQHF.

This sequence joins TRBV10-3 and TRBJ2-1; D gene unclear. The germline V gene encodes CDR1 ENHRY and CDR2 SYGVKD. This CDR3 is 13 amino acids long. The V and J ends lost 10 bases and 4 bases respectively, with 14 bases between them. Here the CDR3 reads CASKYKGYNEQFF. CDR3 nucleotide sequence: TGTGCCAGCAAGTACAAGGGATACAATGAGCAGTTCTTC.

The chain links TRBV12-3 or TRBV12-4 to TRBJ2-5; the D gene could be TRBD1 or TRBD2 (7 bases each). Trimming removed 2 bases at V and 11 bases at J, with 21 bases between. The CDR3 loop spans 15 amino acids. The CDR3 region is CASSLSGTARKEQYF. CDR3 coding DNA: TGTGCCAGCAGTTTAAGCGGGACAGCGCGGAAGGAGCAGTACTTC.

Points on this clonotype: An end of the junction does not agree with germline; a read error may underlie this. V gene TRBV5-1 combines with J gene TRBJ2-1; 11 nucleotides agree with TRBD2. Per the germline V gene, CDR1 is SGHRS and CDR2 is YFSETQ. This CDR3 is built from 16 residues. CDR3 residues: CASSPTSGVSYNERYF. The DNA for the CDR3 is TGCGCCAGCAGCCCGACTAGCGGGGTCTCCTACAATGAGCGGTACTTC.

J is TRBJ1-5 and V is TRBV19; D unclear. The V end was cut by 2 bases, the J end by 1 base, with 6 bases between. This CDR3 region has 14 residues. The germline CDR1 and CDR2 sequences are LNHDA and SQIVND (reference sequence). The CDR3 here is CASSIRQSNQPQHF. The CDR3 bases are TGTGCCAGTAGTATACGGCAGAGCAATCAGCCCCAGCATTTT.

Only one count was recorded for this clonotype. J is TRBJ2-2 and V is TRBV27, with 7 bases identical to TRBD2. The trim removed 1 base at V and 0 bases at J, leaving 5 bases unmatched. CDR1 and CDR2 (germline): MNHEY, SMNVEV (reference sequence). The CDR3 sequence is 17 residues long. CDR3 sequence (DNA): TGTGCCAGCAGTTTATTACCGGGACTATCGAACACCGGGGAGCTGTTTTTT. Its protein is CASSLLPGLSNTGELFF.

The CDR3 protein is CASSRTGRANYGYTF. CDR3 DNA sequence: TGCGCCAGCAGCCGAACAGGGAGGGCTAACTATGGCTACACCTTC. The chain has TRBV5-1 and TRBJ1-2; a possible D gene is TRBD1 (6 bases). Trimming stripped 4 bases from V and 0 bases from J, with 13 bases between. Germline V CDR1 and CDR2: SGHRS, YFSETQ. The CDR3 has 15 residues.

This chain joins TRBV4-1 and TRBJ2-1, with TRBD2 as a possible D gene (5 bases). Germline V gene sequence: CDR1 MGHRA, CDR2 YSYEKL. V lost 1 base and J 14 bases, leaving 15 bases between the germline ends. The CDR3 is made up of 13 amino acids. CDR3 nucleotide sequence: TGCGCCAGCAGCCAAGTTCTCGACGGGAAAAAGTTCTTC. Its translation is CASSQVLDGKKFF.

This chain links TRBV3-1 with TRBJ2-7; D is undetermined. The CDR3 totals 12 residues. CDR1 and CDR2 (germline): LGHDT, YNNKEL (reference sequence). V shed 3 bases and J shed 6 bases, with 9 bases lying between them. In DNA form, the CDR3 reads TGTGCCAGCAGCCAGACGGACCGCGAGCAGTACTTC. It specifies CASSQTDREQYF.